The present T cell receptor (beta chain) was sequenced within a study of control samples from healthy donors and cancer patients. Trimming cost V 3 bases and J 0 bases, with 10 bases left between them. The CDR3 is made up of 14 amino acids. Germline CDR1 is SGHRS and CDR2 is YFSETQ. Method: immunoSEQ multiplex PCR; TCRdb's copy keeps in-frame clones and lacks some. The sample holds about 130,000 clones, roughly 94% seen once. The receptor comes from a man in his 60s with colorectal cancer. The sequencing sample was made of PBMCs. The V call is TRBV5-1, the J call TRBJ2-7; D might be TRBD1 or TRBD2, each matching 5 bases. The CDR3 coding sequence is TGCGCCAGCAGCTCCGGGACGCTCTCCTACGAGCAGTACTTC. As protein: CASSSGTLSYEQYF.